These 28 T cell receptor beta chains share one sample of origin, sequenced in a study of T cells after yellow fever vaccination. MiXCR, applied by TCRdb to the 5' RACE reads, yields one record per CDR3 protein. The profile shows around 610,000 distinct CDR3 sequences, approximately 13% of them singletons. Specimen: PBMCs, collected on the day of the yellow fever booster vaccination. These receptors all stem from a man younger than 45 who received the YFV17D yellow fever vaccine.

The chain employs TRBV4-2 and TRBJ2-1, with 11 bases aligning to TRBD2. Germline V CDR1 and CDR2: LGHNA, YNFKEQ. J gave up 6 bases and V 4 bases, and 11 bases lay outside the gene matches. The length of the CDR3 is 17 residues. CDR3 DNA: TGTGCCAGCAGCCCGACCCCGACTAGCGGGGCTAGCAATGAGCAGTTCTTC. Amino acids: CASSPTPTSGASNEQFF.

The genes are TRBV20-1 and TRBJ2-2; D is unclear. V was trimmed by 6 bases and J by 1 base, leaving 12 bases between them. Germline V gene lookup returns CDR1 DFQATT and CDR2 SNEGSKA (reference sequence). The CDR3 totals 14 residues. CDR3 in DNA: TGCAGTGCAACTGCCTCGGGGAACACCGGGGAGCTGTTTTTT. Amino acid sequence: CSATASGNTGELFF.

V and J are TRBV30 and TRBJ2-7, with a tentative D call TRBD2 (6 bases). Trimming shortened V by 2 bases and J by 4 bases, and 12 bases separated the two germline ends. The germline V gene has CDR1 GTSNPN and CDR2 SVGIG (reference sequence). The CDR3 runs to 13 residues. In DNA, the CDR3 is TGTGCCTGGAGTTTCGGGGGTTCTTACGAGCAGTACTTC. Encoded protein: CAWSFGGSYEQYF.

This chain links TRBV25-1 with TRBJ2-7; the match to TRBD2 covers 10 bases. The CDR3 consists of 19 residues. V dropped 1 base and J dropped 2; count of bases not matched to a gene: 14. Germline CDR1 reads MGHDK; CDR2 reads SYGVNS. The CDR3 region is CASSESGTSELLLTYEQYF. The CDR3 DNA sequence: TGTGCCAGCAGTGAATCTGGGACTAGCGAACTACTCCTAACCTACGAGCAGTACTTC.

V gene TRBV5-5 combines with J gene TRBJ2-5, with D perhaps TRBD1 (5 bases). V gave up 6 bases and J gave up 4 bases, with 19 bases separating them. CDR3 length equals 15 residues. Germline loops: CDR1 SGHKS, CDR2 YYEKEE (reference sequence). The CDR3 spells CASTTRAGSSETQYF. The CDR3 DNA sequence: TGTGCCAGCACCACCCGCGCAGGGTCATCAGAGACCCAGTACTTC.

This clonotype was seen a handful of times. The J gene is TRBJ1-6, the V gene TRBV20-1, with 7 bases aligning to TRBD1. V shed 6 bases, J shed 7 bases, and the junction held 12 bases outside the gene matches. From germline, CDR1 is DFQATT and CDR2 SNEGSKA (reference sequence). The CDR3 runs to 15 residues. The CDR3 nucleotides are TGCAGTGCGACAGGGTGGGGGGTAGGGAATTCACCCCTCCACTTT. Protein sequence: CSATGWGVGNSPLHF.

The chain links TRBV28 to TRBJ1-5; 7 bases match TRBD1. CDR1 and CDR2 from the germline V gene are MDHEN and SYDVKM. This CDR3 is built from 16 residues. Trimming at V came to 2 bases and at J to 1 base, leaving 5 bases not matched to a gene. The CDR3: CASSLRQGESNQPQHF. CDR3 in DNA: TGTGCCAGCAGTTTAAGACAGGGAGAAAGCAATCAGCCCCAGCATTTT.

This chain joins TRBV7-9 and TRBJ2-5; the D call may be TRBD1 or TRBD2 (5 bases each). Germline V lookup: CDR1 SEHNR, CDR2 FQNEAQ (reference sequence). With 1 base removed from V and 5 bases from J, the gap between germline ends came to 11 bases. The CDR3 consists of 14 residues. For the CDR3, the DNA is TGTGCCAGCAGCTTAGTGAGGGGCGCGGAGACCCAGTACTTC. It encodes CASSLVRGAETQYF.

This sequence joins TRBV29-1 and TRBJ1-3, with 8 bases that match TRBD1. J lost 2 bases, V lost 1 base, and 4 bases had no gene match. CDR1 and CDR2 (germline): SQVTM, ANQGSEA. CDR3 length: 15 amino acids. The CDR3 bases are TGCAGCGTTGAAGTGGGCAGGGGGCCTGGAAACACCATATATTTT. Amino acid sequence: CSVEVGRGPGNTIYF.

This clonotype was counted ten times or more. The chain couples TRBV6-2 or TRBV6-3 to TRBJ2-7; 13 positions agree with TRBD2. Trimming took 0 bases from V and 5 from J; bases not matched to a gene: 16. The CDR3 spans 20 residues. CDR1 MNHEY and CDR2 SVGEGT come from the germline V gene. CDR3 residues: CASSYSRVAGWTSGRNEQYF. The CDR3 DNA reads TGTGCCAGCAGTTACTCGAGGGTAGCAGGCTGGACTAGCGGGAGAAACGAGCAGTACTTC.

This clonotype was observed a handful of times. The rearrangement links TRBV27 to TRBJ2-1, with unresolved D. Germline loops: CDR1 MNHEY, CDR2 SMNVEV (reference sequence). The CDR3 covers 14 residues. Deletions cut 6 bases from V and 0 bases from J, with 9 bases between. Written as DNA, the CDR3 is TGTGCCAGCAGCCTTAGCCCCTCCTACAATGAGCAGTTCTTC. Translated, it gives CASSLSPSYNEQFF.

In its sample, this clonotype was seen a few times. This rearrangement joins TRBV4-3 to TRBJ2-1; 11 bases are shared with TRBD2. With 6 bases clipped from V and 2 bases from J, the junction kept 6 bases outside the gene matches. There are 16 residues in the CDR3. Per germline, CDR1 LGHNA and CDR2 YSLEER. The DNA for the CDR3 is TGCGCCAGCAGAGATGGACTAGCGGGTACCTACAATGAGCAGTTCTTC. Its protein is CASRDGLAGTYNEQFF.

This clonotype has more than one count but fewer than ten. The V gene is TRBV24-1, the J gene TRBJ1-1; tentatively, D is TRBD1 (6 bases). Germline V gene data show CDR1 as KGHDR and CDR2 as SFDVKD. V was cut by 3 bases and J by 6 bases, with 16 bases left in between. The CDR3 extends over 15 amino acids. CDR3 sequence: CATSDNGQGRPEAFF. CDR3 sequence (DNA): TGTGCCACCAGTGATAACGGCCAGGGGCGGCCTGAAGCTTTCTTT.

This clonotype was seen more than once but under ten times. V gene TRBV7-2 combines with J gene TRBJ1-2; possibly TRBD1 for D (6 bases). Looked up from germline, CDR1 is SGHTA and CDR2 is FQGNSA. The CDR3 extends over 12 amino acids. Trimming pared 7 bases from V and 4 bases from J, leaving 10 bases between. DNA of the CDR3: TGTGCCAGCACCCCGGACAGCTATGGCTACACCTTC. It is translated as CASTPDSYGYTF.

This clonotype has more than one count but fewer than ten. This chain connects TRBV29-1 to TRBJ2-3; 10 positions match TRBD2. Germline loops: CDR1 SQVTM, CDR2 ANQGSEA. The V segment lost 7 bases and the J segment 6 bases; nucleotides outside the gene matches: 10. The CDR3 length is 14 residues. CDR3 DNA: TGCAGCGACAAAGCGGGAGGGCCGGGTGATACGCAGTATTTT. Its protein is CSDKAGGPGDTQYF.

This clonotype was found a few times. Written as DNA, the CDR3 is TGTGCCAGCAGCTTAATGACGGGCGACAATGAGCAGTTCTTC. Its protein product is CASSLMTGDNEQFF. V usage is TRBV7-9 and J usage is TRBJ2-1; unclear D gene. Trimming took off 2 bases at V and 5 bases at J, with 10 bases between the two ends. The CDR3 has 14 residues. The germline V gene has CDR1 SEHNR and CDR2 FQNEAQ (reference sequence).

The CDR3 is CASSQVSRGGTEAFF. The CDR3 DNA is TGCGCCAGCAGCCAAGTCTCCAGGGGGGGCACTGAAGCTTTCTTT. The chain joins TRBV4-3 to TRBJ1-1; 7 bases align to TRBD1. Germline lookup yields CDR1 LGHNA and CDR2 YSLEER. The CDR3 is 15 amino acids. V shed 1 base and J 4 bases; nucleotides not matched to a gene: 6.

This clonotype occurred a few times. The genes are TRBV29-1 and TRBJ1-5, with TRBD1 matching over 10 bases. V was clipped by 4 bases and J by 4 bases; unmatched bases: 1. CDR1 is SQVTM and CDR2 is ANQGSEA in the germline V gene. This CDR3 is built from 13 residues. The CDR3 sequence is CSVGQGANQPQHF. The DNA for the CDR3 is TGCAGCGTTGGACAGGGGGCGAATCAGCCCCAGCATTTT.

The chain is built from TRBV7-9 and TRBJ1-4; D not certain. V dropped 5 bases and J dropped 4 bases, with 14 bases sitting between them. CDR1 is SEHNR, CDR2 FQNEAQ, per germline (reference sequence). The CDR3 runs to 15 residues. Here the CDR3 reads CASSAWEKFNEKLFF. The CDR3 bases are TGTGCCAGCAGCGCCTGGGAGAAATTTAATGAAAAACTGTTTTTT.

This clonotype has a handful of counts. This chain uses TRBV12-3 or TRBV12-4 with TRBJ1-2; no firm D call. The V and J ends lost 3 bases and 3 bases respectively, with 11 bases between them. This CDR3 has 14 amino acids. The CDR3 region is CASSFEDGDYGYTF. The CDR3 DNA reads TGTGCCAGCAGTTTCGAGGACGGAGACTATGGCTACACCTTC.

The chain employs TRBV20-1 and TRBJ1-1; tentative D call: TRBD1 (5 bases). Germline V gives CDR1 DFQATT, CDR2 SNEGSKA (reference sequence). CDR3 length: 13 residues. The V end lost 6 bases, the J end lost 6 bases, and 17 bases lay between the germline ends. The CDR3 loop reads CSAPSQGAAEAFF. The CDR3 DNA follows: TGCAGTGCCCCCAGCCAGGGAGCGGCTGAAGCTTTCTTT.

This clonotype was seen ten or more times. This chain links TRBV14 with TRBJ1-2; no clear D gene. The germline V gene has CDR1 SGHDN and CDR2 FVKESK. The ends were cut back, 0 bases at V and 4 bases at J, with 9 bases in the middle. The length of the CDR3 is 14 residues. The CDR3 sequence is CASSQDPSPYGYTF. CDR3 DNA sequence: TGTGCCAGCAGCCAAGATCCGAGCCCCTATGGCTACACCTTC.

This clonotype has more than one count but fewer than ten. This chain connects TRBV11-2 to TRBJ2-3; 10 bases are shared with TRBD2. The CDR3 is made up of 16 amino acids. Germline V gives CDR1 SGHAT, CDR2 FQNNGV. J was trimmed by 2 bases and V by 5 bases; bases with no gene match: 7. The CDR3 reads CASSLEAGGITDTQYF. DNA of the CDR3: TGTGCCAGCAGCCTCGAAGCGGGAGGGATCACAGATACGCAGTATTTT.

This clonotype appeared a few times. The chain carries TRBV7-2 and TRBJ1-5; possibly TRBD1 for D (6 bases). The germline V and J ends were trimmed by 7 bases and 2 bases, with 15 bases remaining between them. The CDR3 contains 15 residues. Germline CDR1 SGHTA, CDR2 FQGNSA. The CDR3 loop is CASTTSPGGNQPQHF. In nucleotides, the CDR3 is TGTGCCAGCACCACTAGTCCAGGGGGCAATCAGCCCCAGCATTTT.

The chain employs TRBV5-6 and TRBJ2-7; 9 nucleotides match TRBD2. Per the germline V gene, CDR1 is SGHDT and CDR2 is YYEEEE. The CDR3 has 17 amino acids. V lost 5 bases to trimming and J lost 5 bases; unmatched junction nucleotides: 17. CDR3 coding DNA: TGTGCCAGCAGTTCCCCCAGCGGGAGGATTATGAGCCACGAGCAGTACTTC. Translated: CASSSPSGRIMSHEQYF.

This sequence joins TRBV27 and TRBJ1-1; D not certain. CDR1 MNHEY and CDR2 SMNVEV come from the germline V gene (reference sequence). This CDR3 is built from 14 residues. The ends were cut back, 5 bases at V and 0 bases at J, with 10 bases in the middle. This CDR3 is CASSPINLNTEAFF. The CDR3 DNA sequence: TGTGCCAGCAGTCCCATCAACCTGAACACTGAAGCTTTCTTT.

V usage is TRBV23-1 and J usage is TRBJ2-1, with a weak D call TRBD2 (5 bases). TRBV23-1 is an open reading frame whose function is uncertain. This CDR3 spans 15 amino acids. Trimming removed 8 bases at V and 7 bases at J, with 21 bases between. CDR3 sequence (DNA): TGCGCCAGCTGCCCGGGAAGGGTGGCCGGGAATGAGCAGTTCTTC. Protein sequence: CASCPGRVAGNEQFF.

This clonotype was observed a few times. The V gene is TRBV6-1, the J gene TRBJ2-1, with TRBD1 matching 10 bases. The CDR3 spans 15 residues. In germline, CDR1 is MNHNS, CDR2 SASEGT. The V gene end was trimmed by 6 bases and the J gene end by 5 bases; junction bases not matched to a gene: 7. The DNA for the CDR3 is TGTGCCAGCAGCCGAGACAGGGGGCAAAACAATGAGCAGTTCTTC. Translated, it gives CASSRDRGQNNEQFF.